The subject of this entry is one T cell receptor beta chain. Its antigen remains unknown. An end of the junction does not agree with germline; a read error may underlie this. This entry belongs to a study of shared clonotypes between healthy human individuals. Study-wide background: The cohort had two women and three men, ages 18 to 49.

A roughly 200 ng quantity of DNA, tens of thousands of T cell genomes, went into the sorted-subset replicate PCRs. Profiling relied on immunoSEQ multiplex PCR, and the TCRdb table lists in-frame clones only, not all of them. Among more than 2 million clones listed, 95% were seen once. The study's findings and limits: Clonotype sharing among donors, it was expected, would be affected by sequencing depth. Estimated richness was generally greater in naive than memory subsets.

The CDR3 contains 14 residues. Germline V lookup: CDR1 MDHEN, CDR2 SYDVKM. This TCR derives from a man between 18 and 35 years old in good health. The genes are TRBV28 and TRBJ2-4, with 8 bases fitting TRBD1. Material: naive CD4+ T cells sorted from blood. Subset meaning: CD45RA+ positively selected. The CDR3 DNA reads as TGTGCCAGCGGTTTATCACCGGGACAGGACATTCAGTACTTC. Amino acids: CASGLSPGQDIQYF.